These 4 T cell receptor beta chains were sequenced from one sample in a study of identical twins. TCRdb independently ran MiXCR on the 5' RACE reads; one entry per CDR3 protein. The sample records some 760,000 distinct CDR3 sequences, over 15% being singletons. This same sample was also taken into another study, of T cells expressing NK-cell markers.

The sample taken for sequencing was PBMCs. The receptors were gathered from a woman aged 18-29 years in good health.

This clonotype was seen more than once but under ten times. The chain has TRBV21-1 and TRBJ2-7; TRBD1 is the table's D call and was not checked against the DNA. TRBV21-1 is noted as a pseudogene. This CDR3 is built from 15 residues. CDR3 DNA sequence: TGTGCCAGCAGCCTGGAGTGGGACACTCCCTACGAGCAGTACTTC. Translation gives CASSLEWDTPYEQYF.

The CDR3 reads CSAPRRTGRANVLTF. CDR3 in DNA: TGCAGTGCCCCACGTCGAACCGGAAGGGCCAACGTCCTGACTTTC. The J gene is TRBJ2-6, the V gene TRBV20-1, with D uncertain. CDR3 length equals 15 residues. Per the germline V gene, CDR1 is DFQATT and CDR2 is SNEGSKA (reference sequence). Trimming stripped 6 bases from V and 5 bases from J, with 17 bases between.

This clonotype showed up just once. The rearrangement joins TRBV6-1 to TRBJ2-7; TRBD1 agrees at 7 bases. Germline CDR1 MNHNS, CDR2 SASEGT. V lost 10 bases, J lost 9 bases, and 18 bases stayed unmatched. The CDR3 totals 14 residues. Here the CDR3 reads CATYGTASPRRQYF. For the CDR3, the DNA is TGTGCCACCTATGGGACAGCCTCCCCAAGGCGGCAGTACTTC.

DNA of the CDR3: TGCAGCGCCCACGACAGGTTTTATGGCTACACCTTC. This sequence encodes CSAHDRFYGYTF. The chain couples TRBV29-1 to TRBJ1-2; D might be TRBD1 (6 bases). CDR3 length equals 12 residues. Looked up from germline, CDR1 is SQVTM and CDR2 is ANQGSEA. Trimming stripped 7 bases from V and 5 bases from J, with 14 bases between.